Listed below are T cell receptor beta chains from one sample, sequenced in a study of shared clonotypes between healthy human individuals. The assay was immunoSEQ multiplex PCR, and TCRdb's table has in-frame clones only and misses some. The table has about 470,000 clones, more than 75% seen once; the top ten hold around 13%. The specimen was PBMCs. Receptor source: a woman between 40 and 50 years old in good health. Some clones in this sample may be carry-over from other donors' samples. Both conserved end residues are part of each CDR3. D genes are given only for firm matches. Clone size is shown for a subset of rows, as once, few, many or a class of expanded clone.

v_gene	d_gene	abundance	j_gene	CDR3nt	CDR3aa
TRBV11-2	NA	NA	TRBJ2-5	TGTGCCAGCAGCTTAGAGGGGGACGTATTAGAGACCCAGTACTTC	CASSLEGDVLETQYF
TRBV7-9	TRBD1	NA	TRBJ1-1	TGTGCCAGCAGCACCACAGGGGGCACTGAAGCTTTCTTT	CASSTTGGTEAFF
TRBV6-5	NA	once	TRBJ1-2	TGTGCCAGCAGTTACGCGGACGGCTACACCTTC	CASSYADGYTF
TRBV7-2	NA	NA	TRBJ2-5	TGTGCCAGCAGCCAGGGTTGGGAGACCCAGTACTTC	CASSQGWETQYF
TRBV27	NA	NA	TRBJ2-3	TGTGCCAGCAAGGGCGGACCAAGCACAGATACGCAGTATTTT	CASKGGPSTDTQYF
TRBV4-2	NA	NA	TRBJ1-3	TGTGCCAGCAGCCAAGCTGTTATCTCTGGAAACACCATATATTTT	CASSQAVISGNTIYF
TRBV28	TRBD2	NA	TRBJ2-3	TGTGCCAGCAGCGCATCTAGCGGGATCACAGATACGCAGTATTTT	CASSASSGITDTQYF
TRBV18	NA	NA	TRBJ1-2	TGTGCCAGCTCACCACCGTCCGAGACAGCCTATGGCTACACCTTC	CASSPPSETAYGYTF
TRBV5-6	TRBD2	NA	TRBJ2-4	TGTGCCAGCACCGATCCTAGCGGTCTAGCCAAAAACATTCAGTACTTC	CASTDPSGLAKNIQYF
TRBV25-1	NA	NA	TRBJ1-4	TGTGCCAGCAGTGAAAGTAGCCCTAATGAAAAACTGTTTTTT	CASSESSPNEKLFF
TRBV4-1	TRBD2	many	TRBJ2-7	TGCGCCAGCAGCCGGCCGGGACTAGCGGACTACGAGCAGTACTTC	CASSRPGLADYEQYF
TRBV28	NA	NA	TRBJ1-2	TGTGCCAGCAGTTCCCCGGGGGGGGTAGGAGGCTATGGCTACACCTTC	CASSSPGGVGGYGYTF
TRBV7-9	NA	NA	TRBJ2-7	TGTGCCAGCAGCTTATATGAGGGATACGAGCAGTACTTC	CASSLYEGYEQYF
TRBV7-9	NA	NA	TRBJ2-5	TGTGCCAGCAGCCCAAGGGGTGAGACCCAGTACTTC	CASSPRGETQYF
TRBV29-1	NA	NA	TRBJ2-7	TGCAGCGTTGCCACCGCCAGCGACGAGCGGTACTTC	CSVATASDERYF
TRBV7-4	NA	NA	TRBJ1-5	TGTGCCAGCAGCTTAGACTCTCCCGACCAGGGGCAGCCCCAGCATTTT	CASSLDSPDQGQPQHF
TRBV5-1	NA	NA	TRBJ2-1	TGCGCCAGCAGCTTGGATGGTGACAGGTACAATGAGCAGTTCTTC	CASSLDGDRYNEQFF
TRBV10-3	NA	NA	TRBJ2-7	TGTGCCATCAGGGACGATAGCGGAACCTACGAGCAGTACTTC	CAIRDDSGTYEQYF
TRBV7-2	TRBD2	NA	TRBJ2-7	TGTGCCAGCAGCTTATCCAGCGGGAGATACGAGCAGTACTTC	CASSLSSGRYEQYF
TRBV19	TRBD2	NA	TRBJ2-3	TGTGCCAGTAGTATGACTAGCGGGAGAGGGTCAGATACGCAGTATTTT	CASSMTSGRGSDTQYF
TRBV29-1	NA	NA	TRBJ2-7	TGCAGCGTTGACACTGCGTACGAGCAGTACTTC	CSVDTAYEQYF
TRBV5-4	NA	NA	TRBJ2-1	TGTGCCAGCAGCGCACCTAGGGATTCGCAGTTCTTC	CASSAPRDSQFF
TRBV6-8	TRBD2	NA	TRBJ2-3	TGTGCCAGCAGCGAGGGGGGACTAGCGGGAACAGATACGCAGTATTTT	CASSEGGLAGTDTQYF
TRBV7-8	NA	NA	TRBJ1-1	TGTGCCAGCAGCTCCCTGAAGGGGACTGAAGCTTTCTTT	CASSSLKGTEAFF
TRBV7-2	TRBD2	NA	TRBJ2-7	TGTGCCAGCAGCCCGGGCGCGGGACTAGCGGCCTACGAGCAGTACTTC	CASSPGAGLAAYEQYF
TRBV30	NA	once	TRBJ2-7	TGTGCCTGGAGTGGGACAGACTCCTACGAGCAGTACTTC	CAWSGTDSYEQYF
TRBV9	NA	NA	TRBJ1-1	TGTGCCAGCAGCCCACACGCCATTGCGGGATCCACTGAAGCTTTCTTT	CASSPHAIAGSTEAFF
TRBV4-1	TRBD2	NA	TRBJ2-7	TGCGCCAGCAGCCAACCGACTAGCGGGGCGGTCGAGCAGTACTTC	CASSQPTSGAVEQYF
TRBV4-2	NA	NA	TRBJ2-3	TGTGCCAGCAGCCAAGATCAAGGGGGACCGACCGCAGATACGCAGTATTTT	CASSQDQGGPTADTQYF
TRBV4-3	NA	NA	TRBJ1-1	TGCGCCAGCAGCCAAGTTGGGGGAGAGACTGAAGCTTTCTTT	CASSQVGGETEAFF
TRBV7-8	TRBD1	NA	TRBJ2-7	TGTGCCAGCAGCCCAGGACAGGGGACCATTGCCTACGAGCAGTACTTC	CASSPGQGTIAYEQYF
TRBV4-2	NA	NA	TRBJ2-7	TGTGCCAGCAGCCAAGTGGGACAAGCCTACGAGCAGTACTTC	CASSQVGQAYEQYF
TRBV19	TRBD2	NA	TRBJ2-3	TGTGCCAGTAGTGGGGGGGCTAGCGGGAGGAACACCCCTAGCACAGATACGCAGTATTTT	CASSGGASGRNTPSTDTQYF
TRBV7-8	NA	NA	TRBJ2-7	TGTGCCAGCAGCTTAGCGCAGCTCTACGAGCAGTACTTC	CASSLAQLYEQYF
TRBV5-1	NA	NA	TRBJ1-1	TGCGCCAGCAGCTTGTTAAAGGGACCGCGGATGAACACTGAAGCTTTCTTT	CASSLLKGPRMNTEAFF
TRBV15	TRBD1	NA	TRBJ1-5	TGTGCCACCAGCATCCGAGGCCCGGGACAGGGATTATTGGGCAATCAGCCCCAGCATTTT	CATSIRGPGQGLLGNQPQHF
TRBV11-2	TRBD2	NA	TRBJ2-1	TGTGCCAGCAGCCCCGCTAGCGGGTCCTACAATGAGCAGTTCTTC	CASSPASGSYNEQFF
TRBV29-1	NA	NA	TRBJ2-5	TGCAGCGTTGGTAGGGGAGCCTACCAGTACTTC	CSVGRGAYQYF
TRBV28	NA	NA	TRBJ2-7	TGTGCCAGCAGTCTGGCAGGGTACGAGCAGTACTTC	CASSLAGYEQYF
TRBV19	TRBD2	NA	TRBJ2-3	TGTGCCAGCCACTGGACTAGCGGTAGCACAGATACGCAGTATTTT	CASHWTSGSTDTQYF
TRBV5-1	NA	once	TRBJ2-5	TGCGCCAGCAGCCTGGGGGGAGGAGAGACCCAGTACTTC	CASSLGGGETQYF
TRBV19	TRBD1	once	TRBJ1-1	TGTGCCAGTAGTATGGTCCCAGGGGGCCTCACTGAAGCTTTCTTT	CASSMVPGGLTEAFF